This T cell receptor beta chain was recorded in a study of T cell changes during pregnancy in multiple sclerosis. The protocol was immunoSEQ multiplex PCR, while the TCRdb copy is restricted to in-frame clones and leaves out a portion. The profile shows 20,000 to 25,000 clones, around nine tenths of them singletons. V was clipped by 1 base and J by 5 bases; unmatched bases: 12. Germline loops: CDR1 SNHLY, CDR2 FYNNEI. The CDR3 spans 17 residues. Sequencing was performed on CD8+ T cells from peripheral blood mononuclear cells, taken in the first trimester of pregnancy. J is TRBJ2-3 and V is TRBV2, with TRBD2 matching 7 bases. This TCR was recovered from a female donor with multiple sclerosis, enrolled in a pregnancy study. Here the CDR3 reads CASSEVGAGEVGDTQYF. DNA for the CDR3: TGTGCCAGCAGTGAAGTTGGGGCGGGAGAAGTGGGAGATACGCAGTATTTT.